This entry is about one T cell receptor beta chain. Its antigen is unknown. The TCR cDNA carried a universal primer site and UMIs from 5'RACE template switching. TCRdb ran MiXCR on the 5' RACE reads and lists one entry per CDR3 protein. This sample has under 90,000 distinct CDR3 sequences, with 5% to 8% found just once. This sample stems from a study of T cells after yellow fever vaccination. General study points: Post-booster repertoires again held most primary-vaccination clones (roughly 96% CD4, just under 90% CD8).

With V trimmed by 1 base and J by 9 bases, 4 bases remained unmatched. CDR3 length: 15 residues. The sequenced sample was CD8+ T cells sorted from PBMCs, obtained roughly seven weeks after the first yellow fever vaccination. This receptor was identified in a man younger than 35 who received the YFV17D yellow fever vaccine. The chain couples TRBV12-3 or TRBV12-4 to TRBJ2-1; 12 nucleotides line up with TRBD2. The CDR3 region is CASSLEGLAGGEQFF. CDR3 DNA: TGTGCCAGCAGTTTAGAGGGACTAGCGGGCGGTGAGCAGTTCTTC.